This is a list of T cell receptor beta chains from one sample in a study of identical twins. Each CDR3 protein is one row after TCRdb ran MiXCR on the 5' RACE reads. In the table there are about 520,000 distinct CDR3 sequences, 20% to 25% of which are singletons. The same data also contributed to another study, on T cells expressing NK-cell markers.

The specimen sequenced was CD4+ T cells sorted from blood. The receptors shown here come from a woman between 18 and 30 years old in good health. The CDR3 runs from the conserved cysteine through the conserved F or W. Fields, in order: V gene, CDR3 protein.

TRBV6-6 | CASSRNPVGETFF
TRBV5-1 | CASSSRDTGYTF
TRBV20-1 | CSARFGTNYNEQFF
TRBV2 | CASSEARGGAFF
TRBV7-2 | CASSLEALRETQYF
TRBV7-9 | CASSPVGGGNTGELFF
TRBV19 | CASKRGRDQPQHF
TRBV6-4 | CASSDSVPPDTQYF
TRBV12-3/TRBV12-4 | CASTGGPVEQFF
TRBV6-1 | CASRDSYSNQPQHF
TRBV20-1 | CSANPTGVTEAFF
TRBV6-1 | CASSRGFLALSGANVLTF
TRBV7-9 | CASRGGGPIDNEQFF
TRBV9 | CASSARPGGTQETQYF
TRBV4-3 | CASSQDNKGTQYF
TRBV5-1 | CASSFGPNRVNEQFF
TRBV6-1 | CAVGSSGIYGYTF
TRBV2 | CASSTGVEQYF
TRBV24-1 | CATSDPGLPYNEQFF
TRBV7-2 | CASSLASGNYEQYF
TRBV29-1 | CSVAGISGYTF
TRBV5-6 | CASRLNPNAEAFF
TRBV5-1 | CASSGSRLADLTDTQYF
TRBV20-1 | CSALDNNEQFF
TRBV10-3 | CAISVTGDTEAFF
TRBV27 | CASSSLNQPQHF
TRBV12-3/TRBV12-4 | CASSPRSRLSPGNYGYTF
TRBV5-6 | CASSLNLGRYDEQFF
TRBV7-2 | CASSLEAGPRLEQYF
TRBV6-1 | CASSNGRLMNTEAFF
TRBV7-9 | CASSLAGEGQYF
TRBV6-1 | CASSPGGLAGTVRTEQYF
TRBV5-4 | CASSLRQSEAFF
TRBV20-1 | CSAGGTLAGDSYEQYF
TRBV9 | CASSVAQGLRGYTF
TRBV27 | CASSFQGGYEQYF
TRBV6-2/TRBV6-3 | CASNSLEDRANSPLHF
TRBV10-3 | CAISESASVATVKNIQYF
TRBV5-5 | CASSLEQTHGYTF
TRBV7-2 | CASSSHRYEQFF
TRBV10-3 | CAISGGLAYYEQFF
TRBV20-1 | CSARSGVSNQPQHF
TRBV20-1 | CSARDRGWINEQFF
TRBV2 | CASSADGQVLFF
TRBV7-2 | CASSLALGSGRYEQFF
TRBV30 | CAWSPALVQKLFF
TRBV6-5 | CASSYPGLNTQYF